This T cell receptor beta chain is from a study of graft-versus-host responses after intestinal transplantation (dated by TCRdb to 2020 to 2022). Regarding the research as a whole: The transplants that recipients received were multivisceral, liver-intestinal, or isolated intestinal. All recipients received anti-thymocyte globulin induction followed by maintenance tacrolimus and steroids for roughly three years. After intestinal transplantation, graft-versus-host and host-versus-graft alloreactive T cell clones in the graft, circulation and bone marrow were tracked using bulk TCR-beta CDR3 sequencing. Alloreactive clones were identified by sequencing pre-transplant mixed lymphocyte reaction products and comparing these products with unstimulated pre-transplant donor and recipient T cells. A cohort of fewer than 25 intestinal transplant recipients, including one retransplant, was enrolled, and a few patients lacking pretransplant specimens were excluded. Donor T cell macrochimerism was defined as a peak of at least 4% donor T cells among recipient peripheral blood mononuclear cells. Samples from a few later patients were sequenced in-house on an Illumina MiSeq with MiXCR processing rather than by the commercial service. Overall results and qualifications from the work: Early after transplant, peak levels of circulating GvH clones were found to be associated with declines in HvG clones. GvH clones were found in recipient bone marrow, and some of the GvH clones appeared earlier in ileal mucosa or blood, which is consistent with an intestinal mucosal origin. Conclusions were limited by the relatively low number and heterogeneity of intestinal transplant patients. High GvH to HvG T cell clonal ratios were observed in the allografts of patients with donor T cell macrochimerism.

Sample time point, as interpreted from the label and publication: cells obtained before transplantation from donor or recipient. CD3+CD4+ and CD3+CD8+ populations were FACS-sorted from unstimulated pre-transplant donor and recipient cells taken from spleen or lymph nodes. As concerns this clone: Its antigen is unknown. No base-level quality is on record; no much larger clone is a single base apart.

The library was prepared using the immunoSEQ multiplex PCR assay. For most patients, genomic DNA was isolated with the Qiagen DNeasy Blood and Tissue Kit and sent frozen to Adaptive Biotechnologies for TCR sequencing. High-throughput TCR-beta CDR3 sequencing of genomic DNA from most patients was performed by Adaptive Biotechnologies. In the original analysis: TCR sequencing data were retrieved from Adaptive's ImmunoSEQ software for 18 patients, whereas a few other patients were processed with MiXCR and VDJtools. CD4 versus CD8 sorting errors were corrected by removing sequences found in both subsets at a frequency ratio below 5:1. CDR3 nucleotide sequences shared between donor and recipient were removed because the origin of such sequences could not be assigned. To be classed as alloreactive, a clone needed at least 2-fold expansion over unstimulated cells and a minimum CFSE-low frequency of 0.002% (template counts) or 0.001% (read counts). Clones detected in sequenced pre-transplant spleen, lymph node, or MLR CFSE-low populations of the donor or recipient were defined as mappable. The cumulative frequency of alloreactive clones was calculated as a percentage of all sequences, weighted by copy number. TCRdb retrieved this table from immuneACCESS and kept in-frame rearrangements only. Not all clones are present; in checked studies, unresolved V genes account for under half, and no reason is known for the remainder. V and J calls and clone size follow that table, whereas D and trimming were derived from the DNA. A total of around 97,000 clones appear in this sample, approximately 90% of them only once. Clones ranked in the top ten supply 5% to 6.5% of the sample.

This material consisted of unstimulated CD8+ T cells sorted from spleen or lymph node cells, taken before intestinal transplant. The TCR comes from a human donor who received an intestinal transplant.

Here the CDR3 is given as CASSVAGGSNYGYTF. The bases are TGTGCCAGCAGCGTAGCTGGAGGGTCTAACTATGGCTACACCTTC. The receptor chain draws on TRBV9 and TRBJ1-2, with the D segment identity uncertain. Trimming removed 0 bases from V and 0 bases from J, leaving 9 bases between the germline ends. The germline V gene gives CDR1 as SGDLS and CDR2 as YYNGEE. From cysteine to phenylalanine, the CDR3 is 15 amino acids long. Here the CDR3 DNA is all that survives: 45 bases in frame from base 1.